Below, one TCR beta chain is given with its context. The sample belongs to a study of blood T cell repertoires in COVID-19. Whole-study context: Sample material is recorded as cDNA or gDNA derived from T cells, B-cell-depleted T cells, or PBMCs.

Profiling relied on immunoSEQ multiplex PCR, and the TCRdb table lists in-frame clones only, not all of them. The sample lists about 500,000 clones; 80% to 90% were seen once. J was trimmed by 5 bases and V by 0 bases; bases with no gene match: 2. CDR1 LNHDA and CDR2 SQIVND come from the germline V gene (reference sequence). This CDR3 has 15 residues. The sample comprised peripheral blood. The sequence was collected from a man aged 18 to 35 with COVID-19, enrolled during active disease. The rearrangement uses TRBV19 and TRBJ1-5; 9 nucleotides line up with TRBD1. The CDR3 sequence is CASSIEGQGDQPQHF. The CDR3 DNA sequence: TGTGCCAGTAGTATAGAGGGACAGGGTGATCAGCCCCAGCATTTT.